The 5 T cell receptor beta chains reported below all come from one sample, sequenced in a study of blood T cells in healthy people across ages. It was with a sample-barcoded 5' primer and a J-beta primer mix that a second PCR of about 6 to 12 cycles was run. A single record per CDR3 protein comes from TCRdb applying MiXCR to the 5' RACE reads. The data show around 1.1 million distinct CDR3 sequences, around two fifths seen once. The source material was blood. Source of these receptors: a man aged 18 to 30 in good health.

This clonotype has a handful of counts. The CDR3 is CSLKQGQETQYF. The DNA for the CDR3 is TGCAGTTTAAAACAGGGCCAAGAGACCCAGTACTTC. The chain links TRBV20-1 to TRBJ2-5; tentative D call: TRBD1 (6 bases). The ends were cut back, 8 bases at V and 1 base at J, with 11 bases in the middle. CDR1 and CDR2 (germline): DFQATT, SNEGSKA (reference sequence). CDR3 size: 12 residues.

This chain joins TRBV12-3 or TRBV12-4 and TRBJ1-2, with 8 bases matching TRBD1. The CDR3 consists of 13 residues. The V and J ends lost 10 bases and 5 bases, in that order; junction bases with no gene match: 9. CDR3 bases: TGTGCCACCCGTCTTACAGGGGGGTATGGCTACACCTTC. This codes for CATRLTGGYGYTF.

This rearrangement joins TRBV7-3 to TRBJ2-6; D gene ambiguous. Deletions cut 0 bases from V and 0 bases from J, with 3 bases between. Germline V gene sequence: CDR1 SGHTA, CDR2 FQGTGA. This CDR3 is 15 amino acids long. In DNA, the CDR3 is TGTGCCAGCAGCTTAACCCACTCTGGGGCCAACGTCCTGACTTTC. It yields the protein CASSLTHSGANVLTF.

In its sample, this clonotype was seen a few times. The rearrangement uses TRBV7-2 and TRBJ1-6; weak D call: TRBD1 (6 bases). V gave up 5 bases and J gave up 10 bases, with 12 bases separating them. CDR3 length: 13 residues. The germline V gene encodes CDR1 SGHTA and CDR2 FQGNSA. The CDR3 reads CASSLPGESPLHF. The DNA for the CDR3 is TGTGCCAGCAGCCTTCCAGGGGAATCACCCCTCCACTTT.

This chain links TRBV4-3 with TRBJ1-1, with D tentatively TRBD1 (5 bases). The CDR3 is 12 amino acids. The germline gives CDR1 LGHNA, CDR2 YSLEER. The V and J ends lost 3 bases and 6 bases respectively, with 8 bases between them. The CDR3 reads CASSHQGSEAFF. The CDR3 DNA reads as TGCGCCAGCAGCCACCAGGGTTCTGAAGCTTTCTTT.